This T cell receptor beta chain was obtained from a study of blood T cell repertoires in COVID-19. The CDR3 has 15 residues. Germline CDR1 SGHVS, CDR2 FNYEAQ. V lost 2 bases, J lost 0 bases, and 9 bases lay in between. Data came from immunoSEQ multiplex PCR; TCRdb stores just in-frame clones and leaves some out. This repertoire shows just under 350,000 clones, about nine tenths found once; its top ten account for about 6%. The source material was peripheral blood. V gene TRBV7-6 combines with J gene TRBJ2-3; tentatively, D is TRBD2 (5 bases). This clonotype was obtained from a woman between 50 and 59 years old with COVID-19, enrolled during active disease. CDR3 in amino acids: CASSLTRSSTDTQYF. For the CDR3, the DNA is TGTGCCAGCAGCTTAACTAGATCTAGCACAGATACGCAGTATTTT.